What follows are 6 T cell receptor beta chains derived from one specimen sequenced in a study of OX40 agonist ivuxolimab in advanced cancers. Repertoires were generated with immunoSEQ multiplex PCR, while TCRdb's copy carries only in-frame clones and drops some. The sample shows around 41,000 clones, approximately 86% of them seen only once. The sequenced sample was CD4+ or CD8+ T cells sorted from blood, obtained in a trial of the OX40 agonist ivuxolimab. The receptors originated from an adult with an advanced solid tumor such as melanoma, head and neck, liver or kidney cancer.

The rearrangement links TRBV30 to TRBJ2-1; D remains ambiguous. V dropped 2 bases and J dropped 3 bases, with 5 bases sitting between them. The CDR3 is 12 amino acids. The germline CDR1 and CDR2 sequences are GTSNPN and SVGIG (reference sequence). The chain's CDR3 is CAWSRVYNEQFF. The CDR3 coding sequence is TGTGCCTGGAGTCGCGTCTACAATGAGCAGTTCTTC. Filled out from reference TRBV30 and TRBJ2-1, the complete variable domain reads SQTIHQWPATLVQPVGSPLSLECTVEGTSNPNLYWYRQAAGRGLQLLFYSVGIGQISSEVPQNLSASRPQDRQFILSSKKLLLSDSGFYLCAWSRVYNEQFFGPGTRLTVL.

The CDR3 loop is CASSPHGTNEQFF. The CDR3, as DNA: TGTGCCAGCAGCCCCCACGGGACCAATGAGCAGTTCTTC. The chain couples TRBV28 to TRBJ2-1; D is tentatively TRBD1 or TRBD2 (5 bases each). Trimming left V 6 bases short and J 6 bases short, with 12 bases between. Germline CDR1 MDHEN, CDR2 SYDVKM. CDR3 length equals 13 residues.

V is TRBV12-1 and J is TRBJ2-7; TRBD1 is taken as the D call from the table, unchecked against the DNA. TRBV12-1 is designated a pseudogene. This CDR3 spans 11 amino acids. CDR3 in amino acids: CASIGPYEQYF. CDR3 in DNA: TGTGCCAGCATTGGCCCCTACGAGCAGTACTTC.

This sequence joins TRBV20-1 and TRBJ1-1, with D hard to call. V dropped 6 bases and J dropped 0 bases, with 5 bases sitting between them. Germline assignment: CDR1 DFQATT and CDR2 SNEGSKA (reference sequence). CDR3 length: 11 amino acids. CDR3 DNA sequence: TGCAGTGCCGGGATGAACACTGAAGCTTTCTTT. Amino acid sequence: CSAGMNTEAFF.

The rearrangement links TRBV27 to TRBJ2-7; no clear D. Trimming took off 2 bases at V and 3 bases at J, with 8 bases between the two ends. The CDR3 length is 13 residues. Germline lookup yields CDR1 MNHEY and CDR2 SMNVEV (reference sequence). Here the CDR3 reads CASSLPSSYEQYF. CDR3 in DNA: TGTGCCAGCAGTTTACCGAGCAGCTACGAGCAGTACTTC.

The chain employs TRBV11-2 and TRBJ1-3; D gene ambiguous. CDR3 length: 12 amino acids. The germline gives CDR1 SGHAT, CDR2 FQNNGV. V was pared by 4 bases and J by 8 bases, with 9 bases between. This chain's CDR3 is CASSSGLDTIYF. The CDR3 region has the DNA TGTGCCAGCAGCTCAGGTCTTGACACCATATATTTT.